One T cell receptor (beta chain) is described in this entry. The repertoire was sequenced with immunoSEQ multiplex PCR; TCRdb's copy has only in-frame clones and lacks some. The table records about 41,000 clones, more than 75% of them present only once. Looked up from germline, CDR1 is SEHNR and CDR2 is FQNEAQ (reference sequence). The ends were cut back, 1 base at V and 0 bases at J, with 7 bases in the middle. CDR3 length equals 15 residues. This sample is drawn from a study of OX40 agonist ivuxolimab in advanced cancers. As for the study in general: Among those enrolled, mean age was approximately 62 years (range roughly 20 to 85) and approximately 80% were male.

The source is an adult with an advanced solid tumor such as melanoma, head and neck, liver or kidney cancer. The sample consisted of CD4+ or CD8+ T cells sorted from blood, taken in a trial of the OX40 agonist ivuxolimab. V is TRBV7-9 and J is TRBJ1-5, with D unresolved. DNA of the CDR3: TGTGCCAGCAGCTTAGACGGACTTAGCAATCAGCCCCAGCATTTT. Amino acid sequence: CASSLDGLSNQPQHF.